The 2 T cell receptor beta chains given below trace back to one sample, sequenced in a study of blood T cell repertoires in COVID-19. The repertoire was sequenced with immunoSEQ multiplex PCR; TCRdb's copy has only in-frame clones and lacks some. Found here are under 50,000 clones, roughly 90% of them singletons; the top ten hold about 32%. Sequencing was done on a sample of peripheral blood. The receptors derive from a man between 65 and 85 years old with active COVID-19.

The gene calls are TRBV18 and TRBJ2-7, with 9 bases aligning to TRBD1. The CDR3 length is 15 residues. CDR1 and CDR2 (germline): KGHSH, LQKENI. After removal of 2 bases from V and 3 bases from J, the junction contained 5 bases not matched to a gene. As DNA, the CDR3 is TGTGCCAGCTCACCAAGACAGGGGGGTTTCTACGAGCAGTACTTC. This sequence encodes CASSPRQGGFYEQYF.

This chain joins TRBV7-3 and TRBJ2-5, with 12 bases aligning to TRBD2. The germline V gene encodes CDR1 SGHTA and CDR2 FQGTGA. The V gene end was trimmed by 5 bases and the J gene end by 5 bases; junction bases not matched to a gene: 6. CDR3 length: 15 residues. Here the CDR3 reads CASSASGTSGETQYF. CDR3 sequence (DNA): TGTGCCAGCAGCGCATCCGGGACTAGCGGGGAGACCCAGTACTTC.